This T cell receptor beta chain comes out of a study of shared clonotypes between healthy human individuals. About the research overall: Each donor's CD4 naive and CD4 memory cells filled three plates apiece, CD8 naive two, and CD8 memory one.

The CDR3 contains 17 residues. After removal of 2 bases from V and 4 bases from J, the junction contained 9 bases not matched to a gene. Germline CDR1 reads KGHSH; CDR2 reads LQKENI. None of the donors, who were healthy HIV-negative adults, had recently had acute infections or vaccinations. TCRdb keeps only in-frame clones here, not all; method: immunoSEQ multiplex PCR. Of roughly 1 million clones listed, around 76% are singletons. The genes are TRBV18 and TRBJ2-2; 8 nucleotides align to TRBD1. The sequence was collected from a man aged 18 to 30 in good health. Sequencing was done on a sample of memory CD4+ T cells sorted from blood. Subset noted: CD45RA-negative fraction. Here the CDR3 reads CASSPNMRQGATGELFF. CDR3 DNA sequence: TGTGCCAGCTCACCAAACATGCGTCAGGGGGCCACCGGGGAGCTGTTTTTT.